These 19 T cell receptor beta chains were sequenced from one sample in a study of shared clonotypes between healthy human individuals. Clones were read by immunoSEQ multiplex PCR, and TCRdb kept only the in-frame ones, dropping some. Of about 100,000 clones in the sample, over 40% were seen once. The sequencing sample was made of PBMCs. The source of these receptors is a woman in her forties in good health. Some clones in this sample may be carry-over from other donors' samples.

Remarks on this clone: A much more abundant neighbour one base away suggests this may be a read error. The same CDR3 is also encoded by other DNA sequences in this sample. The chain uses TRBV6-5 and TRBJ1-4; TRBD1 might be the D (5 bases). The CDR3 length is 14 residues. V was trimmed by 6 bases and J by 8 bases, leaving 16 bases between them. From germline, CDR1 is MNHEY and CDR2 SVGAGI. The CDR3 protein is CASSIGQGAEKLFF. As DNA, the CDR3 is TGTGCCAGCAGCATCGGGCAGGGAGCGGAAAAACTGTTTTTT.

The rearrangement links TRBV28 to TRBJ1-4, with D uncertain. Per germline, CDR1 MDHEN and CDR2 SYDVKM. V was pared by 6 bases and J by 5 bases, with 13 bases between. The length of the CDR3 is 14 residues. The DNA for the CDR3 is TGTGCCAGCAGCTGGGGTGGGCACAATGAAAAACTGTTTTTT. Translated: CASSWGGHNEKLFF.

This clone was counted ten times or more. V is TRBV7-3 and J is TRBJ1-2, with TRBD1 as a possible D gene (5 bases). Germline CDR1 reads SGHTA; CDR2 reads FQGTGA. The CDR3 has 16 residues. V lost 1 base and J 4 bases, leaving 16 bases between the germline ends. This chain's CDR3 is CASSLMGPGTAYGYTF. In nucleotides, the CDR3 is TGTGCCAGCAGCTTAATGGGGCCCGGGACGGCCTATGGCTACACCTTC.

This clone was seen only a few times. This rearrangement joins TRBV11-3 to TRBJ2-5, with D perhaps matching TRBD1 (6 bases). Germline V gene lookup returns CDR1 SGHNT and CDR2 YENEEA. The CDR3 is 13 amino acids. Trimming took off 5 bases at V and 1 base at J, with 8 bases between the two ends. CDR3 protein: CASSRDTQETQYF. As DNA, the CDR3 is TGTGCCAGCAGCCGGGACACCCAAGAGACCCAGTACTTC.

This clone was seen a handful of times. The chain combines TRBV11-2 with TRBJ2-7, with 11 positions matching TRBD2. V gave up 5 bases and J gave up 7 bases; unmatched junction bases: 7. Germline V gene lookup returns CDR1 SGHAT and CDR2 FQNNGV. The CDR3 runs to 14 residues. The CDR3 spells CASSLMTSGIEQYF. Here the CDR3 DNA reads TGTGCCAGCAGCCTCATGACTAGCGGGATTGAGCAGTACTTC.

The chain is built from TRBV5-1 and TRBJ2-1; unclear D gene. CDR3 length: 15 amino acids. Germline V CDR1 and CDR2: SGHRS, YFSETQ. V gave up 0 bases and J gave up 0 bases, with 7 bases separating them. This CDR3 reads CASSLDHSSYNEQFF. Written as DNA, the CDR3 is TGCGCCAGCAGCTTGGATCATAGCTCCTACAATGAGCAGTTCTTC.

In the case of this clone: A read error likely explains this, since a far larger clone differs by one base. The chain is built from TRBV6-6 and TRBJ1-5; tentatively, D is TRBD1 (5 bases). Per the germline V gene, CDR1 is MNHNY and CDR2 is SVGAGI (reference sequence). Trimming pared 5 bases from V and 6 bases from J, leaving 8 bases between. The CDR3 extends over 12 amino acids. CDR3 coding DNA: TGTGCCAGCAGTGGCAGGGCTCAGCCCCAGCATTTT. Residues: CASSGRAQPQHF.

This chain connects TRBV2 to TRBJ1-4; no clear D gene. V lost 7 bases to trimming and J lost 0 bases, with 9 bases between them. The CDR3 loop spans 14 amino acids. Germline V CDR1 and CDR2: SNHLY, FYNNEI. CDR3: CASKVRTTNEKLFF. For the CDR3, the DNA is TGTGCCAGCAAGGTCAGGACAACTAATGAAAAACTGTTTTTT.

This clone occurred many times. A read error is the likely source, as a far larger clone sits one nucleotide away. Other nucleotide sequences in the sample specify the same CDR3. The chain has TRBV30 and TRBJ1-4; D unclear. The V gene's germline CDR1 is GTSNPN and CDR2 SVGIG (reference sequence). The V end lost 3 bases, the J end lost 8 bases, and 10 bases lay between the germline ends. The CDR3 runs 12 residues. The CDR3 DNA sequence: TGTGCCTGGAGCCCCCTGAGGGAAAAACTGTTTTTT. This gives the protein CAWSPLREKLFF.

This clone appeared a single time. This chain uses TRBV2 with TRBJ1-6, with D maybe TRBD1 (6 bases). Looked up from germline, CDR1 is SNHLY and CDR2 is FYNNEI. The length of the CDR3 is 15 residues. Trimming stripped 6 bases from V and 3 bases from J, with 12 bases between. The chain's CDR3 is CASRAGTSYNSPLHF. The CDR3 nucleotides are TGTGCCAGCAGAGCTGGGACAAGCTATAATTCACCCCTCCACTTT.

In the case of this clone: Given a far larger clone just one base away, this is likely a sequencing read error. V is TRBV28 and J is TRBJ1-1; D is undetermined. The V and J ends lost 11 bases and 0 bases respectively, with 19 bases between them. The CDR3 is made up of 15 amino acids. Per the germline V gene, CDR1 is MDHEN and CDR2 is SYDVKM. Here the CDR3 DNA reads TGTGCCGGTCACGCCCCCTCAAGTATGAACACTGAAGCTTTCTTT. Encoded protein: CAGHAPSSMNTEAFF.

The gene calls are TRBV7-9 and TRBJ2-7; D not certain. V gave up 0 bases and J gave up 4 bases, with 10 bases separating them. Per germline, CDR1 SEHNR and CDR2 FQNEAQ (reference sequence). The CDR3 is 14 residues long. The CDR3 is CASSLAGSPYEQYF. The CDR3 nucleotides are TGTGCCAGCAGCTTAGCGGGTTCACCTTACGAGCAGTACTTC.

This clone is large within its sample. This chain connects TRBV4-3 to TRBJ2-7, with D perhaps TRBD2 (6 bases). There are 16 residues in the CDR3. V lost 3 bases and J lost 6, with 21 bases in between. Germline V gene lookup returns CDR1 LGHNA and CDR2 YSLEER. CDR3 amino acids: CASSQGLSGLRAEQYF. The CDR3 region has the DNA TGCGCCAGCAGCCAGGGATTATCGGGACTCCGGGCCGAGCAGTACTTC.

This clone came up a few times. The chain is built from TRBV5-4 and TRBJ2-1; possibly TRBD2 for D (6 bases). The ends were cut back, 2 bases at V and 3 bases at J, with 15 bases in the middle. Germline V gene sequence: CDR1 SGHNT, CDR2 YYREEE (reference sequence). The CDR3 is 16 amino acids. The CDR3 DNA is TGTGCCAGCAGCTTAGGCGGGGCCCAAGACTACAATGAGCAGTTCTTC. Translating gives CASSLGGAQDYNEQFF.

Of note for this clone: A far larger clone is just one base off, so this is likely a read error. The chain is built from TRBV23-1 and TRBJ2-7; TRBD1 aligns across 7 bases. TRBV23-1 is reported as an ORF; its role is uncertain. The CDR3 length is 14 residues. The DNA of the CDR3 is TGCGCCAGCAGTCACCCAGGGGGTGGGTACGAGCAGCACTTC. It specifies CASSHPGGGYEQHF.

The chain joins TRBV19 to TRBJ2-3, with 14 nucleotides matching TRBD2. The CDR3 is 16 residues long. CDR1 LNHDA and CDR2 SQIVND come from the germline V gene (reference sequence). The V gene end was trimmed by 9 bases and the J gene end by 0 bases; junction bases not matched to a gene: 5. CDR3 sequence: CASSRLAGGSTDTQYF. The CDR3 coding sequence is TGTGCCAGCTCGAGACTAGCGGGGGGGAGCACAGATACGCAGTATTTT.

The rearrangement uses TRBV7-9 and TRBJ2-7; D is uncertain. V dropped 5 bases and J dropped 0 bases, with 5 bases sitting between them. Germline V gene data show CDR1 as SEHNR and CDR2 as FQNEAQ (reference sequence). The CDR3 loop spans 12 amino acids. This CDR3 reads CASSPVSYEQYF. The CDR3 DNA follows: TGTGCCAGCAGCCCGGTCTCCTACGAGCAGTACTTC.

The V gene is TRBV9, the J gene TRBJ2-3; 8 nucleotides agree with TRBD2. Trimming at V came to 4 bases and at J to 4 bases, leaving 11 bases not matched to a gene. This CDR3 is 16 amino acids long. CDR1 is SGDLS and CDR2 is YYNGEE in the germline V gene. CDR3: CASSPGSGSLADTQYF. The CDR3 DNA follows: TGTGCCAGCAGCCCCGGCAGCGGGAGTTTGGCAGATACGCAGTATTTT.

This chain joins TRBV18 and TRBJ2-3, with D perhaps TRBD2 (6 bases). Germline V gene lookup returns CDR1 KGHSH and CDR2 LQKENI. The CDR3 is 16 amino acids. Between the trimmed V and J ends, which lost 4 bases and 0 bases, there was a span of 14 bases. CDR3 sequence reads: CASSLASDLSTDTQYF. In DNA form, the CDR3 reads TGTGCCAGCTCACTCGCTAGCGACCTAAGCACAGATACGCAGTATTTT.